This T cell receptor beta chain was identified during a study of blood T cell repertoires in COVID-19. Looking at the study overall: The study drew acute and convalescent COVID-19 samples from the United States, Italy and Spain. Sample material is recorded as cDNA or gDNA derived from T cells, B-cell-depleted T cells, or PBMCs.

The method was immunoSEQ multiplex PCR; TCRdb's version includes in-frame clones alone and lacks a portion of them. The data contain over 200,000 clones, nearly 90% of them singletons. Trimming took off 3 bases at V and 2 bases at J, with 10 bases between the two ends. The CDR3 has 15 residues. The germline CDR1 and CDR2 sequences are LNHDA and SQIVND (reference sequence). The TCR comes from a man aged 25-45 years who had been exposed to COVID-19. Sequencing input: PBMCs or T cells enriched from blood (not recorded which). The chain couples TRBV19 to TRBJ2-2; D ambiguous. The chain's CDR3 is CASSIRPTNTGELFF. The CDR3 bases are TGTGCCAGTAGTATCAGGCCAACTAACACCGGGGAGCTGTTTTTT.